The entry below describes one T cell receptor (beta chain). Participants, about 18 to 100 years old, spanned approximately 25 US areas. Each participant's cohort was designated according to participant-reported clinical history. These data are taken from a study of blood T cell repertoires in COVID-19. Study-wide background: T cells, B-cell-depleted T cells, or PBMCs provided the cDNA or gDNA that served as material.

Sequenced by immunoSEQ multiplex PCR; TCRdb stores in-frame clones only, minus some. The sample holds 470,000 or so clones, 87% seen once. Sequencing was carried out using PBMCs or T cells enriched from blood (not recorded which). The clonotype originates from a woman aged 18-29 years with acute COVID-19.

The CDR3 region is CASNRRGGTNEKLFF. The CDR3 DNA reads as TGTGCCAGCAACAGACGCGGGGGAACTAATGAAAAACTGTTTTTT. The gene calls are TRBV7-2 and TRBJ1-4, with a weak D call TRBD1 (5 bases). CDR1 is SGHTA, CDR2 FQGNSA, per germline. This CDR3 has 15 amino acids. The ends were cut back, 7 bases at V and 1 base at J, with 13 bases in the middle.